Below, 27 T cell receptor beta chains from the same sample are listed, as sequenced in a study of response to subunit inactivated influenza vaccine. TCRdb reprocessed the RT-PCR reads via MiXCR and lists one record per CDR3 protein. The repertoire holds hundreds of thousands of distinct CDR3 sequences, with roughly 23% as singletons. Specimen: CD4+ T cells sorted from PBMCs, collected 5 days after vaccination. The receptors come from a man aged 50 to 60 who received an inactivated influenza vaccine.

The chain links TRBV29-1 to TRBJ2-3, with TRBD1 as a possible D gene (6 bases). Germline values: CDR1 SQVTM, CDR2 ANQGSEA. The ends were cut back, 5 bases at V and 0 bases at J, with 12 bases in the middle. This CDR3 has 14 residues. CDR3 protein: CSVTGLPSTDTQYF. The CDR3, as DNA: TGCAGCGTTACAGGGTTACCTAGCACAGATACGCAGTATTTT.

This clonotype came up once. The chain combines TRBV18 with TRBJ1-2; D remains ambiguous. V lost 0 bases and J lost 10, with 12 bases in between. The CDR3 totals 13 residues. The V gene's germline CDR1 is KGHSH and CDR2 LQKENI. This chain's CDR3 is CASSPPPGINYTF. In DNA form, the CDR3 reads TGTGCCAGCTCACCACCGCCAGGTATAAACTACACCTTC.

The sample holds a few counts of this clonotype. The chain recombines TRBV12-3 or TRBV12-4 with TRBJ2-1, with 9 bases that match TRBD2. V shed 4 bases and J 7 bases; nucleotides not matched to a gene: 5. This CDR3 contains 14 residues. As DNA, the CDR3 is TGTGCCAGCAGTTCAGGACTAGCGAGGAATGAGCAGTTCTTC. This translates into CASSSGLARNEQFF.

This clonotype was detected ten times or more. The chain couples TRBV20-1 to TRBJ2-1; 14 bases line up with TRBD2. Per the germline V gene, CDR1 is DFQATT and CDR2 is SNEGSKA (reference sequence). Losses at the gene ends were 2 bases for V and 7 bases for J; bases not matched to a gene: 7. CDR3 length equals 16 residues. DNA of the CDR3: TGCAGTGCTAGATGGACTAGCGGGAGGACTAGGAATGAGCAGTTCTTC. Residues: CSARWTSGRTRNEQFF.

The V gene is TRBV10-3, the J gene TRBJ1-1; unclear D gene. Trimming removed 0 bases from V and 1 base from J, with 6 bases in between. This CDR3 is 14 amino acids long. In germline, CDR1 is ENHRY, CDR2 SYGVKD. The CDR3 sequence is CAISESVGNTEAFF. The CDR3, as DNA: TGTGCCATCAGTGAGTCGGTGGGGAACACTGAAGCTTTCTTT.

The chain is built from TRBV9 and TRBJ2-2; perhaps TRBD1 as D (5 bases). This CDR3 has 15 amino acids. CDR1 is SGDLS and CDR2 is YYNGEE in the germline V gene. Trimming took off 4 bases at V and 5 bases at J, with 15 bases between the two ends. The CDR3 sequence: CASSPQGVPTGELFF. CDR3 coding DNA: TGTGCCAGCAGCCCCCAAGGGGTTCCGACCGGGGAGCTGTTTTTT.

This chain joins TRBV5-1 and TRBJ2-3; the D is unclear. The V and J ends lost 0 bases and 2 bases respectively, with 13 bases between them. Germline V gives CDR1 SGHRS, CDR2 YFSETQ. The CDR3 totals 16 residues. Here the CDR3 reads CASSLGSWPDTDTQYF. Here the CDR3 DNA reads TGCGCCAGCAGCTTGGGGTCTTGGCCGGACACAGATACGCAGTATTTT.

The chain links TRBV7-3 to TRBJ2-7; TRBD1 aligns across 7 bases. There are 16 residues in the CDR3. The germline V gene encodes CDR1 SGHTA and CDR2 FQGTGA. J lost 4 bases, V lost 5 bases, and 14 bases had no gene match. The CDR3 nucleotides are TGTGCCAGCAGCGCAGGCGGACAGGTTGGAATTTACGAGCAGTACTTC. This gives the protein CASSAGGQVGIYEQYF.

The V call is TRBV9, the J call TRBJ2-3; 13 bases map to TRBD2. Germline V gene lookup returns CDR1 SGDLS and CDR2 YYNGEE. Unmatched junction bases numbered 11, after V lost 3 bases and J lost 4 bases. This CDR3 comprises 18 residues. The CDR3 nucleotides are TGTGCCAGCAGCGCCAGGACAGGACTAGCGGGAGATCCAGATACGCAGTATTTT. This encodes CASSARTGLAGDPDTQYF.

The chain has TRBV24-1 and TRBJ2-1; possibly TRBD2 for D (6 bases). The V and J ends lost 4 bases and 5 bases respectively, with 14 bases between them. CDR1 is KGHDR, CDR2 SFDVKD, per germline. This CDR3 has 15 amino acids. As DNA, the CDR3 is TGTGCCACCAGTGACCGTGGGGCGGGGAACAATGAGCAGTTCTTC. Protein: CATSDRGAGNNEQFF.

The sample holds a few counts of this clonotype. The CDR3 protein is CASSQDRRTSRASYNEQFF. CDR3 coding DNA: TGTGCCAGCAGCCAAGATCGGAGGACTAGCCGCGCCTCCTACAATGAGCAGTTCTTC. V usage is TRBV4-2 and J usage is TRBJ2-1, with TRBD2 matching over 8 bases. The J segment lost 0 bases and the V segment lost 0 bases, leaving 10 bases of the junction unmatched. Germline V gene data show CDR1 as LGHNA and CDR2 as YNFKEQ. This CDR3 region has 19 residues.

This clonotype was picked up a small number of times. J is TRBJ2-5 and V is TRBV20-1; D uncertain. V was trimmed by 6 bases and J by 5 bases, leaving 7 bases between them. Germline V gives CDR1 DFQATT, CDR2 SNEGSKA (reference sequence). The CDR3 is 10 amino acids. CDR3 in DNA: TGCAGTGCCGACTCTGAGACCCAGTACTTC. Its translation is CSADSETQYF.

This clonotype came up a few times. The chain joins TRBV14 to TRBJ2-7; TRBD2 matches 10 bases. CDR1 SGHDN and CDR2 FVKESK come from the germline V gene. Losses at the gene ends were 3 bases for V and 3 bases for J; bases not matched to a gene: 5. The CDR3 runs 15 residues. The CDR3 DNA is TGTGCCAGCAGCCAGCTTAGCGGGAGGAGCTACGAGCAGTACTTC. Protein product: CASSQLSGRSYEQYF.

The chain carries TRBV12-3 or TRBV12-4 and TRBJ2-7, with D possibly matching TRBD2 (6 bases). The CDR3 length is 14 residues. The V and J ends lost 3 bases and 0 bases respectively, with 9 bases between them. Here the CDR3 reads CASSFAGSSYEQYF. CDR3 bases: TGTGCCAGCAGTTTTGCCGGGAGCTCCTACGAGCAGTACTTC.

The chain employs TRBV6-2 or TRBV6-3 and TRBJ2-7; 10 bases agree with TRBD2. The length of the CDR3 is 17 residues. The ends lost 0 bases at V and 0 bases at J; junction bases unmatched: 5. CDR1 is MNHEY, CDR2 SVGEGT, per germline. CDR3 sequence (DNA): TGTGCCAGCAGTTACTCGACTAGCGGGTGGATCTCCTACGAGCAGTACTTC. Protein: CASSYSTSGWISYEQYF.

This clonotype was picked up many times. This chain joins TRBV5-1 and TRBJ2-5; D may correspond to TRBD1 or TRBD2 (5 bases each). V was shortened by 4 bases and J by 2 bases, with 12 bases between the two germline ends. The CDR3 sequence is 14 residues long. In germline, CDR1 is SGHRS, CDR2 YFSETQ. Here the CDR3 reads CASSLGAAQETQYF. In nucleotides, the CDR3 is TGCGCCAGCAGCCTCGGGGCAGCGCAAGAGACCCAGTACTTC. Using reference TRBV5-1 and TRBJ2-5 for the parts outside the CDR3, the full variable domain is KAGVTQTPRYLIKTRGQQVTLSCSPISGHRSVSWYQQTPGQGLQFLFEYFSETQRNKGNFPGRFSGRQFSNSRSEMNVSTLELGDSALYLCASSLGAAQETQYFGPGTRLLVL.

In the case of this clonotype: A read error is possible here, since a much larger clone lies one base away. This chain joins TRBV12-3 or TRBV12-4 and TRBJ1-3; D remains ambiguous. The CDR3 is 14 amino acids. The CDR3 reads CASRRRLSGNTISF. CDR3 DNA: TGTGCCAGCAGGCGGCGGCTCTCTGGAAACACCATATCTTTT.

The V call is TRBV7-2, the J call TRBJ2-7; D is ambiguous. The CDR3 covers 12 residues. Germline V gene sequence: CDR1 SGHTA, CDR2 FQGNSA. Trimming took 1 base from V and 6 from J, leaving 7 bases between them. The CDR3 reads CASSLDQPEQYF. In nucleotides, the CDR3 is TGTGCCAGCAGCTTAGACCAGCCCGAGCAGTACTTC. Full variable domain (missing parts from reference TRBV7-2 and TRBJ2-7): GAGVSQSPSNKVTEKGKDVELRCDPISGHTALYWYRQSLGQGLEFLIYFQGNSAPDKSGLPSDRFSAERTGGSVSTLTIQRTQQEDSAVYLCASSLDQPEQYFGPGTRLTVT.

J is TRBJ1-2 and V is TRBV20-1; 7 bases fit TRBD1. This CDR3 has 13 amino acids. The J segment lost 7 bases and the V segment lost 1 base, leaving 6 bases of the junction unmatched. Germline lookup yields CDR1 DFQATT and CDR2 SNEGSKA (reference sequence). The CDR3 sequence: CSARGRGPGGYTF. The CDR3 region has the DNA TGCAGTGCTAGAGGGAGGGGGCCGGGTGGCTACACCTTC.

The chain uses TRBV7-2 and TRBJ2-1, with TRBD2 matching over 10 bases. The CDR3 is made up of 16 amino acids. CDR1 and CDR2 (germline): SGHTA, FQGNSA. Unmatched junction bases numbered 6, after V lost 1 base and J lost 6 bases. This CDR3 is CASSLVSGGAVNEQFF. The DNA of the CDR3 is TGTGCCAGCAGCTTAGTCAGCGGGGGGGCCGTCAATGAGCAGTTCTTC. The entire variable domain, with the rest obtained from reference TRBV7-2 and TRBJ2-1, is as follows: GAGVSQSPSNKVTEKGKDVELRCDPISGHTALYWYRQSLGQGLEFLIYFQGNSAPDKSGLPSDRFSAERTGGSVSTLTIQRTQQEDSAVYLCASSLVSGGAVNEQFFGPGTRLTVL.

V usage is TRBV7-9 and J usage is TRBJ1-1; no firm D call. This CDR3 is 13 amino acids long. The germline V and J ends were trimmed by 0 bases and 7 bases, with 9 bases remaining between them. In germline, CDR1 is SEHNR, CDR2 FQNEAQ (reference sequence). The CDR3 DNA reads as TGTGCCAGCAGCTTAGCGGTGACGGATGAAGCTTTCTTT. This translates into CASSLAVTDEAFF.

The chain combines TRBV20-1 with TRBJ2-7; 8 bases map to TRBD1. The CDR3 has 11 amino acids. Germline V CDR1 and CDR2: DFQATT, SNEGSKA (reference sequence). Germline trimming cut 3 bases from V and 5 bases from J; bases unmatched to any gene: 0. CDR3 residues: CSARTGDEQYF. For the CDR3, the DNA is TGCAGTGCTAGGACAGGGGACGAGCAGTACTTC.

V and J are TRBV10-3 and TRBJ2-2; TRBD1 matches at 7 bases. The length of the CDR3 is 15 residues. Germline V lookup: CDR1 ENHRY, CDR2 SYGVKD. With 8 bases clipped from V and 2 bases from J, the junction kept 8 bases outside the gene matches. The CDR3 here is CAIPAGQVNTGELFF. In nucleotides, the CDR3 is TGTGCCATCCCAGCTGGACAGGTCAACACCGGGGAGCTGTTTTTT.

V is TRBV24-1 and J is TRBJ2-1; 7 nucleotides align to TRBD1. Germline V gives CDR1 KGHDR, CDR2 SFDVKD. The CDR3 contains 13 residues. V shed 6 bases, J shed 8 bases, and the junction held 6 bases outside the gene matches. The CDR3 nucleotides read TGTGCCACCAGTAATAACAGGGGCGATGAGCAGTTCTTC. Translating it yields CATSNNRGDEQFF.

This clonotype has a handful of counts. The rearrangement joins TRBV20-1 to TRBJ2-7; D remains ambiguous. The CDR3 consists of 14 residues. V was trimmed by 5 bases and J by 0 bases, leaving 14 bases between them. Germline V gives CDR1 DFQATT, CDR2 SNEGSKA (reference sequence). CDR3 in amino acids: CSAPQARVSYEQYF. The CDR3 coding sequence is TGCAGTGCTCCCCAGGCCAGAGTCTCCTACGAGCAGTACTTC.

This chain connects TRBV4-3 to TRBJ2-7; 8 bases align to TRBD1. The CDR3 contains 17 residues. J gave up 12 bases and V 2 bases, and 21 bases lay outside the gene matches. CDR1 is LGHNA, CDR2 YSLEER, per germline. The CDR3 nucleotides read TGCGCCAGCAGCCAACAACGTCCGGACAGGGTATTAACCCTAGGGTACTTC. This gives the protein CASSQQRPDRVLTLGYF.

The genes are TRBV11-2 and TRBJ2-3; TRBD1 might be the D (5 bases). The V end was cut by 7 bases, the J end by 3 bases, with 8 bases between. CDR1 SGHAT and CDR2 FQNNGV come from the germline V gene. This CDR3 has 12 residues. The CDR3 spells CASKGMTDTQYF. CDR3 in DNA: TGTGCCAGCAAGGGGATGACAGATACGCAGTATTTT.